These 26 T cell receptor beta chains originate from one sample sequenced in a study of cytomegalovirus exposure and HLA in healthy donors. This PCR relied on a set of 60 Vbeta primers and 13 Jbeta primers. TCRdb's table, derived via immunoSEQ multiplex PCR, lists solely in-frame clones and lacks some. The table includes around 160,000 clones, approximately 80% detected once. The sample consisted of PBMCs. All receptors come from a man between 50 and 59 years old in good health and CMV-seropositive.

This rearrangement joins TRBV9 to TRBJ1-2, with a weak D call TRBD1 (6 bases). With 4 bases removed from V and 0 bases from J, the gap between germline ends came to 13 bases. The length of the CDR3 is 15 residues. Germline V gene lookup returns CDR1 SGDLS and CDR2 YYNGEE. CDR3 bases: TGTGCCAGCAGCCCGGGACACCCAGCTAACTATGGCTACACCTTC. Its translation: CASSPGHPANYGYTF.

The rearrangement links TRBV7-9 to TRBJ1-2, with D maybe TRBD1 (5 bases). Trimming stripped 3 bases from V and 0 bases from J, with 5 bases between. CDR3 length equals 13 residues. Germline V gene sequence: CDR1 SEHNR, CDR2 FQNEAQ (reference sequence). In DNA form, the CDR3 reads TGTGCCAGCAGCTTGACAGCTAACTATGGCTACACCTTC. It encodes CASSLTANYGYTF.

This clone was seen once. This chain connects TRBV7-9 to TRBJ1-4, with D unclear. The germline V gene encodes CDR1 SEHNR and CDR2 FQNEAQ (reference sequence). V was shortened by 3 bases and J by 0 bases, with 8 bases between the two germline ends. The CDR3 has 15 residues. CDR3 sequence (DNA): TGTGCCAGCAGCTTCAATACAGCAACTAATGAAAAACTGTTTTTT. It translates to CASSFNTATNEKLFF.

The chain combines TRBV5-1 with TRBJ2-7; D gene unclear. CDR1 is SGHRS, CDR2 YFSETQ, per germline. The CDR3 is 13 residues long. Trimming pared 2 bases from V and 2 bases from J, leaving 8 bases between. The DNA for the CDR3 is TGCGCCAGCAGCTTAATAACAGCCTACGAGCAGTACTTC. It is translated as CASSLITAYEQYF.

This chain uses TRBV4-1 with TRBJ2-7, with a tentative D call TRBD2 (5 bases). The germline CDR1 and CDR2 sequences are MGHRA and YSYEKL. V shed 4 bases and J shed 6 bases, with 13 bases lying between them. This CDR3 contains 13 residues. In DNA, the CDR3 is TGCGCCAGCAGCCCGCCAAGTGGGAGCGAGCAGTACTTC. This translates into CASSPPSGSEQYF.

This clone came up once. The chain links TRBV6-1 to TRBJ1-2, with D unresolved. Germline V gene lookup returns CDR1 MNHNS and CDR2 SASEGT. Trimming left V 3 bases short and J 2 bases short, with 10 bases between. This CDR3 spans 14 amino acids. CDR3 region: CASSDQARNYGYTF. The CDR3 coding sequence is TGTGCCAGCAGTGATCAGGCACGGAACTATGGCTACACCTTC.

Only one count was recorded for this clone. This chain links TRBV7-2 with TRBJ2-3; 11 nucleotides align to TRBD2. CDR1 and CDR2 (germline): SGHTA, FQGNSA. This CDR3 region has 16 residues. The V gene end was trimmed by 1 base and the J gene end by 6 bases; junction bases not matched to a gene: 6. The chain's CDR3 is CASSLELAGGRDTQYF. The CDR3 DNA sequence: TGTGCCAGCAGCTTAGAGTTAGCGGGGGGGCGGGATACGCAGTATTTT.

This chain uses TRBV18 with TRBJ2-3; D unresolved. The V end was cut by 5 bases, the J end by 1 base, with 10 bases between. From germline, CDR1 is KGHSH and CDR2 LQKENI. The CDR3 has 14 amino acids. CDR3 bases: TGTGCCAGCTCATTACCACTGGGCACAGATACGCAGTATTTT. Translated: CASSLPLGTDTQYF.

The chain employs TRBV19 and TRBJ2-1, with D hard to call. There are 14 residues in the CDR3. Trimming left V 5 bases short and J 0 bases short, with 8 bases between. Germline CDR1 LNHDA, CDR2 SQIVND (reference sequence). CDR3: CASSFGSSYNEQFF. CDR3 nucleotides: TGTGCCAGTAGTTTTGGCAGCTCCTACAATGAGCAGTTCTTC.

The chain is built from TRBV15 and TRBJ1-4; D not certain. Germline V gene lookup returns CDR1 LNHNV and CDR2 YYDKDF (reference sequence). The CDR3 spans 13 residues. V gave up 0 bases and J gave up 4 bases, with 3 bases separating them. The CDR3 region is CATSRDSNEKLFF. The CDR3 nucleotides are TGTGCCACCAGCAGAGACAGTAATGAAAAACTGTTTTTT.

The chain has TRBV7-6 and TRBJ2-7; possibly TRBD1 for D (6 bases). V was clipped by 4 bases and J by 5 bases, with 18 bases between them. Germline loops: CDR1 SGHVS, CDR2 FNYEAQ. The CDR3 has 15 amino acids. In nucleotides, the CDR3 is TGTGCCAGCAGCTATGGGTCACAGGGTATGAACGAGCAGTACTTC. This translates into CASSYGSQGMNEQYF. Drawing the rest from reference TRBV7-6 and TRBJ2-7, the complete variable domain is GAGVSQSPRYKVTKRGQDVALRCDPISGHVSLYWYRQALGQGPEFLTYFNYEAQQDKSGLPNDRFSAERPEGSISTLTIQRTEQRDSAMYRCASSYGSQGMNEQYFGPGTRLTVT.

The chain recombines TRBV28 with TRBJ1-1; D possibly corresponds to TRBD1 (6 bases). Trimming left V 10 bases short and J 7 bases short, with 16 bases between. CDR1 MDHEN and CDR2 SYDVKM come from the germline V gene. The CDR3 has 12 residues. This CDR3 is CATTGFVGEAFF. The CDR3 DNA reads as TGTGCCACCACAGGGTTTGTGGGTGAAGCTTTCTTT.

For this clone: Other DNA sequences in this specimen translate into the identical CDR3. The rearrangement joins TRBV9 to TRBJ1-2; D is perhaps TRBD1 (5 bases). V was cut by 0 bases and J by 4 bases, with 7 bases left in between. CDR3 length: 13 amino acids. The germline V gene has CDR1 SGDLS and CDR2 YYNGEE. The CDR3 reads CASSVDRSYGYTF. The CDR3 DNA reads TGTGCCAGCAGCGTAGACAGGAGCTATGGCTACACCTTC.

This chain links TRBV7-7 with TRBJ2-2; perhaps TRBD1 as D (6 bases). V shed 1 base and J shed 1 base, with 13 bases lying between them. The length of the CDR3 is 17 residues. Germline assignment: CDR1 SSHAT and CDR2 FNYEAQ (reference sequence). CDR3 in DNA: TGTGCCAGCAGCTTAGAGTCGAGGGGGTGGAACACCGGGGAGCTGTTTTTT. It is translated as CASSLESRGWNTGELFF.

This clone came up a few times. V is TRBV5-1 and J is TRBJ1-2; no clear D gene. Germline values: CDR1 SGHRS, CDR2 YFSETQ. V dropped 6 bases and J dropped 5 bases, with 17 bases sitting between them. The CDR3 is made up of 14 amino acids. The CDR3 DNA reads TGCGCCAGCACCAAAGACAACGTGGATTATGGCTACACCTTC. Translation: CASTKDNVDYGYTF.

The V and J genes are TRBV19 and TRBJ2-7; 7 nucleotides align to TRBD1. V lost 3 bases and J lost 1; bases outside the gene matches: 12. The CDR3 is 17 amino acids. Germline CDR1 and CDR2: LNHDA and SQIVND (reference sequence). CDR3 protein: CASSIRDSGLSSYEQYF. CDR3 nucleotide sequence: TGTGCCAGTAGTATCAGGGACAGTGGTTTGTCATCCTACGAGCAGTACTTC.

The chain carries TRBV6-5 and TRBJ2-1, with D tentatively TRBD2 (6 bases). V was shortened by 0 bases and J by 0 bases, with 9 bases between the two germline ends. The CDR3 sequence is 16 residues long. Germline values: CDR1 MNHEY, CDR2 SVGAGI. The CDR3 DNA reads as TGTGCCAGCAGTTACTCGTTGGGGGGCTCCTACAATGAGCAGTTCTTC. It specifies CASSYSLGGSYNEQFF.

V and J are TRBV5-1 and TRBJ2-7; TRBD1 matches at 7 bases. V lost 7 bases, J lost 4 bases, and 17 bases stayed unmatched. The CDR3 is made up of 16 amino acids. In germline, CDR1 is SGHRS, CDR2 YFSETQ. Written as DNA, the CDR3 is TGCGCCAGCCGCCTACGAGGGGGCCAGGACTCGTACGAGCAGTACTTC. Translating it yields CASRLRGGQDSYEQYF.

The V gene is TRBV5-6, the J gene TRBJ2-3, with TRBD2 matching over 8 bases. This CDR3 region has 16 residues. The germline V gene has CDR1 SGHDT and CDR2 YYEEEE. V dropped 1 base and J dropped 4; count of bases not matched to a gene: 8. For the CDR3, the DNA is TGTGCCAGCAGCTTGCTTCGGGGGGGGATATCAGATACGCAGTATTTT. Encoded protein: CASSLLRGGISDTQYF.

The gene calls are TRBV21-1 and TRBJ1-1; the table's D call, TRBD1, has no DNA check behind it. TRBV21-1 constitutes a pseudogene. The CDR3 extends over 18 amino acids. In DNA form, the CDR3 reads TGTGCCAGCAGCAGGGCCCTCGACGATCACTCAAGGCACACTGAAGCTTTCTTT. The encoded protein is CASSRALDDHSRHTEAFF.

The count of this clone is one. This chain's CDR3 is CASSAQGGKETQYF. The CDR3 DNA reads TGTGCCAGCAGCGCACAGGGGGGAAAAGAGACCCAGTACTTC. The chain combines TRBV9 with TRBJ2-5; 8 positions match TRBD1. Looked up from germline, CDR1 is SGDLS and CDR2 is YYNGEE. The V and J ends lost 3 bases and 3 bases, in that order; junction bases with no gene match: 4. The CDR3 consists of 14 residues. Full variable domain (missing parts from reference TRBV9 and TRBJ2-5): DSGVTQTPKHLITATGQRVTLRCSPRSGDLSVYWYQQSLDQGLQFLIQYYNGEERAKGNILERFSAQQFPDLHSELNLSSLELGDSALYFCASSAQGGKETQYFGPGTRLLVL.

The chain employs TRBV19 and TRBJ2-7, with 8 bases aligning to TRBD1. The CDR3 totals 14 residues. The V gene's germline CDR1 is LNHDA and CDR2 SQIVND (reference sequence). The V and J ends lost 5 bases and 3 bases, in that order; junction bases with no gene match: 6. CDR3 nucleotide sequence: TGTGCCAGTAGTCCCGACAGGGGACTCTACGAGCAGTACTTC. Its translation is CASSPDRGLYEQYF.

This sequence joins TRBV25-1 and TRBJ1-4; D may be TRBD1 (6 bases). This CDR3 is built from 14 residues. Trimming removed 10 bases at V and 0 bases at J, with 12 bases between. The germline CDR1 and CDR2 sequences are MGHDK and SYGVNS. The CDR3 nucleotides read TGTGCCACCCGGGACACCACAACTAATGAAAAACTGTTTTTT. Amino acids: CATRDTTTNEKLFF.

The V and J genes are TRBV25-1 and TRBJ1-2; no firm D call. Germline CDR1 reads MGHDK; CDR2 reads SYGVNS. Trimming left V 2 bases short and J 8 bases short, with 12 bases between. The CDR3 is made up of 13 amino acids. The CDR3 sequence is CASSESGLWGYTF. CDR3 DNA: TGTGCCAGCAGTGAAAGTGGCTTGTGGGGCTACACCTTC.

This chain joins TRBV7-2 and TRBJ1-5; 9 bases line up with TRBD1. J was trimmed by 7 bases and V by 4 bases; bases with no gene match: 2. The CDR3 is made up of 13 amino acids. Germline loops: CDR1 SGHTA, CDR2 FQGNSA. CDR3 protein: CASSSTGGQPQHF. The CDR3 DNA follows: TGTGCCAGCAGCTCGACAGGGGGACAGCCCCAGCATTTT.

For the CDR3, the DNA is TGTGCCACCAGCAGAGATTCCTTATTTAAGCGGGGCTTAACCTACAATGAGCAGTTCTTC. As protein: CATSRDSLFKRGLTYNEQFF. This chain connects TRBV15 to TRBJ2-1, with 7 bases matching TRBD2. The CDR3 spans 20 residues. V shed 0 bases, J shed 2 bases, and the junction held 16 bases outside the gene matches. Germline values: CDR1 LNHNV, CDR2 YYDKDF (reference sequence).